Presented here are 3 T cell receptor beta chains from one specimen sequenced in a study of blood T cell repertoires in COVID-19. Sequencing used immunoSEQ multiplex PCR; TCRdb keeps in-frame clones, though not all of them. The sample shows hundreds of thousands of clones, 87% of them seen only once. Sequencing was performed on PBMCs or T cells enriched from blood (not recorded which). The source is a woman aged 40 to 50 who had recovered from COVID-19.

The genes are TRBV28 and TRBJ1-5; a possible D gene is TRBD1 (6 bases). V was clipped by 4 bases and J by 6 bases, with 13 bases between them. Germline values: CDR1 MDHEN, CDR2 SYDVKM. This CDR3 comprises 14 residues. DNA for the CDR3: TGTGCCAGCAGTTCTCGACAGGTGTTTCAGCCCCAGCATTTT. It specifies CASSSRQVFQPQHF.

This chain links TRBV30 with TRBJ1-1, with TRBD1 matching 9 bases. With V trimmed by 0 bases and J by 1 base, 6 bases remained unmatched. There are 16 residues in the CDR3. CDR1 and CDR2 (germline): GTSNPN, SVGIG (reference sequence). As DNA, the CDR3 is TGTGCCTGGAGTGTCCCCGGGACAGGGAAGAACACTGAAGCTTTCTTT. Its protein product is CAWSVPGTGKNTEAFF.

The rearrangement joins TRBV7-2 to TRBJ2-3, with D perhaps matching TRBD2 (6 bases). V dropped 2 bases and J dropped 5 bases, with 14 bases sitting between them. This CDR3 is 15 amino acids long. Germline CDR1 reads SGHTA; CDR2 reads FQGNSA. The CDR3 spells CASSLNAGPVDTQYF. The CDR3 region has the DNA TGTGCCAGCAGCTTAAATGCGGGACCCGTAGATACGCAGTATTTT.